These 14 T cell receptor beta chains were sequenced from one sample in a study of blood T cell repertoires in COVID-19. Repertoires were generated with immunoSEQ multiplex PCR, while TCRdb's copy carries only in-frame clones and drops some. The repertoire includes roughly 250,000 clones, 88% of them detected once, and 0.65% to 0.9% sits in the top ten. The specimen sequenced was peripheral blood. All receptors come from a woman aged 25-40 years with acute or convalescent COVID-19.

This chain joins TRBV7-9 and TRBJ2-5; the match to TRBD1 covers 7 bases. Losses at the gene ends were 3 bases for V and 1 base for J; bases not matched to a gene: 11. CDR3 size: 17 residues. The germline CDR1 and CDR2 sequences are SEHNR and FQNEAQ (reference sequence). In DNA, the CDR3 is TGTGCCAGCAGCTTCCCACCGGGACAGCGAACCCAAGAGACCCAGTACTTC. Protein product: CASSFPPGQRTQETQYF.

This clone showed up just a few times. The rearrangement uses TRBV19 and TRBJ1-5, with 7 nucleotides matching TRBD1. Germline CDR1 and CDR2: LNHDA and SQIVND (reference sequence). The CDR3 covers 16 residues. After removal of 3 bases from V and 1 base from J, the junction contained 6 bases not matched to a gene. CDR3 bases: TGTGCCAGTAGTATCCCCGGGACAGTAAGCAATCAGCCCCAGCATTTT. It translates to CASSIPGTVSNQPQHF. Full variable domain (missing parts from reference TRBV19 and TRBJ1-5): DGGITQSPKYLFRKEGQNVTLSCEQNLNHDAMYWYRQDPGQGLRLIYYSQIVNDFQKGDIAEGYSVSREKKESFPLTVTSAQKNPTAFYLCASSIPGTVSNQPQHFGDGTRLSIL.

This clone has only a few counts. This chain joins TRBV7-9 and TRBJ2-7, with D perhaps TRBD1 (5 bases). The V end lost 5 bases, the J end lost 4 bases, and 15 bases lay between the germline ends. Per the germline V gene, CDR1 is SEHNR and CDR2 is FQNEAQ (reference sequence). The CDR3 is 14 amino acids. This CDR3 is CASSNPGRAYEQYF. The CDR3 DNA sequence: TGTGCCAGCAGCAACCCCGGCAGGGCATACGAGCAGTACTTC. Full variable domain (outside the CDR3, taken from reference TRBV7-9 and TRBJ2-7): DTGVSQNPRHKITKRGQNVTFRCDPISEHNRLYWYRQTLGQGPEFLTYFQNEAQLEKSRLLSDRFSAERPKGSFSTLEIQRTEQGDSAMYLCASSNPGRAYEQYFGPGTRLTVT.

V and J are TRBV7-2 and TRBJ2-2; TRBD2 might be the D (6 bases). This CDR3 is 16 amino acids long. V was pared by 1 base and J by 4 bases, with 13 bases between. CDR1 SGHTA and CDR2 FQGNSA come from the germline V gene. The CDR3 region has the DNA TGTGCCAGCAGCTTAGTTTCGGGAGTGGGCACCGGGGAGCTGTTTTTT. Amino acid sequence: CASSLVSGVGTGELFF.

The sample holds one count of this clone. This chain joins TRBV6-5 and TRBJ1-2; D is possibly TRBD1 (6 bases). The germline CDR1 and CDR2 sequences are MNHEY and SVGAGI. V was trimmed by 7 bases and J by 4 bases, leaving 10 bases between them. The CDR3 runs 12 residues. CDR3 bases: TGTGCCAGCACTCCGGACAGCTATGGCTACACCTTC. Its translation: CASTPDSYGYTF.

The rearrangement uses TRBV6-2 or TRBV6-3 and TRBJ2-7; TRBD2 matches at 10 bases. This CDR3 spans 17 amino acids. The junction had 7 bases not matched to a gene; V was cut back by 2 bases and J by 0 bases. Germline CDR1 reads MNHEY; CDR2 reads SVGEGT. CDR3 sequence reads: CASSYGLAATSSYEQYF. CDR3 DNA sequence: TGTGCCAGCAGTTACGGACTAGCGGCAACTAGCTCCTACGAGCAGTACTTC.

V and J are TRBV11-2 and TRBJ1-5; 7 bases match TRBD1. The junction had 6 bases not matched to a gene; V was cut back by 6 bases and J by 4 bases. Germline values: CDR1 SGHAT, CDR2 FQNNGV. The CDR3 has 14 residues. The CDR3 DNA reads as TGTGCCAGCAGTCGAGACAGGGCGAATCAGCCCCAGCATTTT. Translating gives CASSRDRANQPQHF. The full variable domain, with the rest looked up from reference TRBV11-2 and TRBJ1-5, is EAGVAQSPRYKIIEKRQSVAFWCNPISGHATLYWYQQILGQGPKLLIQFQNNGVVDDSQLPKDRFSAERLKGVDSTLKIQPAKLEDSAVYLCASSRDRANQPQHFGDGTRLSIL.

This clone was detected once. The V call is TRBV19, the J call TRBJ2-3, with TRBD1 as a possible D gene (6 bases). Germline V gene data show CDR1 as LNHDA and CDR2 as SQIVND (reference sequence). The CDR3 has 14 amino acids. The V and J ends lost 3 bases and 5 bases respectively, with 12 bases between them. The CDR3 loop reads CASSIGWDKDTQYF. Written as DNA, the CDR3 is TGTGCCAGTAGTATCGGCTGGGACAAAGATACGCAGTATTTT. The entire variable domain, with the rest obtained from reference TRBV19 and TRBJ2-3, is as follows: DGGITQSPKYLFRKEGQNVTLSCEQNLNHDAMYWYRQDPGQGLRLIYYSQIVNDFQKGDIAEGYSVSREKKESFPLTVTSAQKNPTAFYLCASSIGWDKDTQYFGPGTRLTVL.

The rearrangement joins TRBV7-9 to TRBJ2-1, with 8 bases that match TRBD2. The V segment lost 5 bases and the J segment 0 bases; nucleotides outside the gene matches: 6. The germline V gene encodes CDR1 SEHNR and CDR2 FQNEAQ (reference sequence). This CDR3 is 16 amino acids long. CDR3 bases: TGTGCCAGCAGCCGTCAGAGCGGGAGCTCCTACAATGAGCAGTTCTTC. Amino acids: CASSRQSGSSYNEQFF.

The CDR3: CASSGYRQGPRANYGYTF. The CDR3 nucleotides are TGTGCCAGCAGTGGATATAGACAGGGCCCCCGAGCTAACTATGGCTACACCTTC. The chain employs TRBV25-1 and TRBJ1-2; 7 bases are shared with TRBD1. The CDR3 has 18 residues. J lost 0 bases, V lost 4 bases, and 14 bases had no gene match. From germline, CDR1 is MGHDK and CDR2 SYGVNS.

The genes are TRBV5-6 and TRBJ2-1; D is unresolved. The CDR3 has 12 amino acids. Germline loops: CDR1 SGHDT, CDR2 YYEEEE. Deletions cut 3 bases from V and 7 bases from J, with 8 bases between. This CDR3 is CASSSRMNEQFF. CDR3 coding DNA: TGTGCCAGCAGCTCGCGAATGAATGAGCAGTTCTTC.

The chain links TRBV6-5 to TRBJ2-7, with 8 bases matching TRBD1. CDR1 and CDR2 (germline): MNHEY, SVGAGI. The trim removed 4 bases at V and 5 bases at J, leaving 10 bases unmatched. The length of the CDR3 is 15 residues. CDR3 in amino acids: CASSFRQGARDEQYF. Here the CDR3 DNA reads TGTGCCAGCAGTTTTCGTCAGGGGGCGCGGGACGAGCAGTACTTC.

This clone was observed a few times. The CDR3 sequence is CATSDRGKLSGYTF. The CDR3 bases are TGTGCCACCAGTGACAGGGGAAAGTTGAGTGGCTACACCTTC. V is TRBV24-1 and J is TRBJ1-2, with D possibly TRBD1 on 6 matching bases. The germline V gene has CDR1 KGHDR and CDR2 SFDVKD. There are 14 residues in the CDR3. Trimming cost V 4 bases and J 7 bases, with 15 bases left between them.

The CDR3 is CASSPGLAWGEQFF. DNA of the CDR3: TGTGCCAGCAGTCCAGGACTAGCCTGGGGTGAGCAGTTCTTC. The J gene is TRBJ2-1, the V gene TRBV28, with 8 bases fitting TRBD2. Germline V gene lookup returns CDR1 MDHEN and CDR2 SYDVKM. This CDR3 has 14 residues. Losses at the gene ends were 5 bases for V and 9 bases for J; bases not matched to a gene: 9.